This is a list of T cell receptor beta chains from one sample in a study of blood T cells in healthy people across ages. TCRdb fed the 5' RACE reads into MiXCR, producing one record per CDR3 protein. The table has some 1.5 million distinct CDR3 sequences, 28% seen once. The specimen sequenced was blood. The receptors come from a woman in her twenties or thirties in good health. Both conserved end residues are part of each CDR3. Fields, in order: D gene, clone size, V gene, J gene, CDR3 protein, CDR3 DNA. D genes are given only for firm matches. For some rows the clone size is stated as once, few or many, or as a class when expanded; others skip it.

TRBD2	few	TRBV5-1	TRBJ2-1	CASSWPGLAGGEQFF	TGCGCCAGCAGCTGGCCGGGACTAGCGGGCGGTGAGCAGTTCTTC
TRBD1	many	TRBV6-6	TRBJ1-1	CASSYSPTGGRNTEAFF	TGTGCCAGCAGTTACTCTCCCACAGGGGGGCGGAACACTGAAGCTTTCTTT
.	few	TRBV4-3	TRBJ2-5	CASSQEGGGQETQYF	TGCGCCAGCAGCCAAGAGGGCGGAGGACAAGAGACCCAGTACTTC
TRBD2	many	TRBV5-1	TRBJ2-1	CASSLAISGSDHNEQFF	TGCGCCAGCAGCTTGGCGATTAGCGGGAGCGACCACAATGAGCAGTTCTTC
TRBD2	.	TRBV5-5	TRBJ2-1	CASSFARTSGSPLVPNEQFF	TGTGCCAGCAGCTTTGCTCGGACTAGCGGGAGTCCCCTGGTCCCAAATGAGCAGTTCTTC
.	.	TRBV7-9	TRBJ2-7	CASSYLAATNEQYF	TGTGCCAGCAGCTACCTAGCAGCGACCAATGAGCAGTACTTC
TRBD1	once	TRBV12-5	TRBJ1-4	CASGRGQGNEKLFF	TGTGCTAGTGGTCGGGGACAGGGTAATGAAAAACTGTTTTTT
.	many	TRBV28	TRBJ2-1	CASSLLYNEQFF	TGTGCCAGCAGTTTGCTCTACAATGAGCAGTTCTTC
TRBD1	.	TRBV12-3/TRBV12-4	TRBJ2-5	CASSRKGKGTGGETQYF	TGTGCCAGCAGTCGAAAGGGCAAAGGGACAGGGGGAGAGACCCAGTACTTC
.	.	TRBV7-2	TRBJ1-4	CASSPKVWGREKLFF	TGTGCCAGCAGCCCCAAGGTGTGGGGTCGTGAAAAACTGTTTTTT
TRBD1	.	TRBV5-1	TRBJ1-4	CASRAGGVTNEKLFF	TGCGCCAGCCGGGCAGGGGGCGTAACTAATGAAAAACTGTTTTTT
.	.	TRBV6-2/TRBV6-3	TRBJ2-1	CASLAVLAGYNEQFF	TGTGCCAGCTTAGCAGTACTAGCAGGGTACAATGAGCAGTTCTTC
TRBD2	.	TRBV24-1	TRBJ2-1	CATSAAGINNEQFF	TGTGCCACCAGCGCAGCGGGGATCAACAATGAGCAGTTCTTC
.	.	TRBV7-2	TRBJ2-1	CASSLEVAGGSKFF	.
.	.	TRBV20-1	TRBJ2-5	CSASSRGETQYF	TGCAGTGCTAGCTCCAGGGGAGAGACCCAGTACTTC
.	.	TRBV7-2	TRBJ2-3	CASSPRPLPPDTQYF	TGTGCCAGCAGTCCTCGTCCTCTTCCCCCAGATACGCAGTATTTT
TRBD2	.	TRBV4-3	TRBJ2-4	CASSPRGASGNNEQYF	TGCGCCAGCAGCCCGCGGGGGGCTAGCGGGAACAATGAGCAGTACTTC
.	.	TRBV7-9	TRBJ2-1	CASKRESTYNEQFF	TGTGCCAGCAAACGAGAATCCACCTACAATGAGCAGTTCTTC
TRBD1	.	TRBV7-6	TRBJ2-1	CASSFPGDRGLSEQFF	TGTGCCAGCAGCTTTCCGGGGGACAGGGGATTATCTGAGCAGTTCTTC
.	.	TRBV6-6	TRBJ2-7	CACGGGFSYEQYF	TGTGCCTGTGGGGGGGGCTTCTCTTACGAGCAGTACTTC
TRBD1	.	TRBV28	TRBJ2-7	CASEGTGDEQYF	TGTGCCAGCGAAGGGACAGGGGACGAGCAGTACTTC
TRBD2	many	TRBV7-2	TRBJ2-7	CASSFAGGPYEQYF	TGTGCCAGCAGCTTTGCGGGGGGGCCCTACGAGCAGTACTTC
.	many	TRBV3-1	TRBJ1-2	CASRSPNYGYTF	TGTGCCAGCAGGAGTCCTAACTATGGCTACACCTTC
TRBD1	few	TRBV4-1	TRBJ1-6	CASTQDRVSSPLHF	TGCGCCAGCACCCAGGACAGGGTGTCTTCACCCCTCCACTTT
TRBD2	.	TRBV6-8	TRBJ2-7	CASSRSGRAYEQYF	TGTGCCAGCAGTCGTAGCGGGAGGGCCTACGAGCAGTACTTC
.	few	TRBV5-5	TRBJ1-1	CASSPWGADTEAFF	TGTGCCAGCAGCCCCTGGGGGGCGGACACTGAAGCTTTCTTT
TRBD1	.	TRBV6-5	TRBJ1-1	CASSYSMGQGWTEAFF	TGTGCCAGCAGTTACTCTATGGGACAGGGGTGGACTGAAGCTTTCTTT
.	many	TRBV5-1	TRBJ2-5	CASSSAGRETQYF	TGCGCCAGCAGTTCTGCGGGGAGGGAGACCCAGTACTTC
.	many	TRBV10-3	TRBJ2-7	CAISEFSTHEQYF	TGTGCCATCAGTGAGTTTTCCACTCACGAGCAGTACTTC
TRBD1	many	TRBV5-1	TRBJ2-1	CASSLLMDRGPYEQFF	TGCGCCAGCAGCTTGCTAATGGACAGGGGGCCTTATGAGCAGTTCTTC
.	.	TRBV28	TRBJ1-1	CASSPPGGHTEAFF	TGTGCCAGCAGTCCCCCTGGCGGACACACTGAAGCTTTCTTT
.	.	TRBV12-5	TRBJ2-1	CASGLVPRRRYNDYEQFF	TGTGCTAGTGGTTTGGTACCCCGGCGACGCTATAATGACTACGAGCAGTTCTTC
TRBD1	once	TRBV6-2/TRBV6-3	TRBJ2-5	CASKDRTGETQYF	TGTGCCAGCAAGGATCGGACAGGAGAGACCCAGTACTTC
.	many	TRBV7-6	TRBJ1-2	CASSLGQGKGYGYTF	TGTGCCAGCAGCCTCGGGCAGGGAAAGGGCTATGGCTACACCTTC
.	few	TRBV7-6	TRBJ2-5	CAGNGDEEETQYF	TGTGCCGGCAACGGGGATGAGGAAGAGACCCAGTACTTC
.	few	TRBV12-3/TRBV12-4	TRBJ1-6	CASRPTDNSPLHF	TGTGCCAGCAGGCCCACAGATAATTCACCCCTCCACTTT
.	.	TRBV5-5	TRBJ2-7	CASSFSPPGAFSYEQYF	TGTGCCAGCAGCTTTTCCCCCCCCGGGGCCTTCTCCTACGAGCAGTACTTC
.	.	TRBV4-1	TRBJ2-1	CASSFKGYRLNEQFF	TGCGCCAGCAGCTTCAAAGGATACAGGCTTAATGAGCAGTTCTTC
.	.	TRBV15	TRBJ1-1	CATSRDFMDTEAFF	TGTGCCACCAGCAGAGATTTCATGGACACTGAAGCTTTCTTT
.	few	TRBV7-3	TRBJ2-3	CASSLTSTPSTDTQYF	TGTGCCAGCAGCTTAACCTCGACGCCAAGCACAGATACGCAGTATTTT
TRBD1	many	TRBV7-2	TRBJ2-1	CASSWEGTGGNNEQFF	TGTGCCAGCAGCTGGGAAGGGACAGGGGGCAACAATGAGCAGTTCTTC
.	many	TRBV4-3	TRBJ2-7	CASSQEGPKGSYEQYF	TGCGCCAGCAGCCAAGAAGGGCCCAAGGGTAGCTACGAGCAGTACTTC
.	.	TRBV2	TRBJ2-1	CASSDSGHNEQFF	TGTGCCAGCAGTGACTCAGGGCACAATGAGCAGTTCTTC
.	many	TRBV4-3	TRBJ2-7	CASSQDTGTLYEQYF	TGCGCCAGCAGCCAAGACACCGGGACACTCTACGAGCAGTACTTC
TRBD2	many	TRBV9	TRBJ2-1	CASSSGTSGSREQFF	TGTGCCAGCAGCTCCGGGACTAGCGGGAGTCGGGAGCAGTTCTTC
.	few	TRBV29-1	TRBJ2-3	CSVEAQEYTDTQYF	TGCAGCGTTGAAGCCCAGGAATACACAGATACGCAGTATTTT
.	once	TRBV5-1	TRBJ2-2	CASSFGRELFF	TGCGCCAGCAGCTTTGGGCGGGAGCTGTTTTTT
TRBD1	once	TRBV2	TRBJ2-3	CASNEIQGVGTDTQYF	TGTGCCAGCAACGAAATACAGGGGGTTGGGACAGATACGCAGTATTTT
.	.	TRBV5-1	TRBJ1-1	CASSWGAGRNTEAFF	TGCGCCAGCAGCTGGGGCGCTGGCAGGAACACTGAAGCTTTCTTT
TRBD2	few	TRBV7-3	TRBJ2-3	CASSFGTSGGPGDTQYF	TGTGCCAGCAGCTTTGGGACTAGCGGGGGTCCCGGGGATACGCAGTATTTT
TRBD2	many	TRBV10-3	TRBJ2-7	CAIRGGQDRAGAYEQYF	TGTGCCATCAGGGGAGGGCAGGATAGAGCGGGAGCCTACGAGCAGTACTTC